The 30 T cell receptor beta chains reported below all come from one sample, sequenced in a study of cytomegalovirus exposure and HLA in healthy donors. The PCR was carried out with 60 Vbeta primers and 13 Jbeta primers. The method was immunoSEQ multiplex PCR; TCRdb's version includes in-frame clones alone and lacks a portion of them. The sample includes roughly 150,000 clones, 76% of them seen just once. The sequenced material came from PBMCs. These receptors were taken from a male donor in good health and CMV-seronegative.

The chain has TRBV28 and TRBJ2-7, with TRBD1 identical over 8 bases. CDR1 and CDR2 from the germline V gene are MDHEN and SYDVKM. The length of the CDR3 is 13 residues. The J segment lost 6 bases and the V segment lost 3 bases, leaving 4 bases of the junction unmatched. CDR3 in amino acids: CASSFQTGAEQYF. The CDR3 nucleotides are TGTGCCAGCAGTTTCCAGACAGGGGCCGAGCAGTACTTC.

The chain links TRBV7-2 to TRBJ2-5, with 11 positions matching TRBD2. This CDR3 has 16 amino acids. Germline V CDR1 and CDR2: SGHTA, FQGNSA. Losses at the gene ends were 5 bases for V and 0 bases for J; bases not matched to a gene: 5. The CDR3: CASSTGTSGYQETQYF. The CDR3 region has the DNA TGTGCCAGCAGCACCGGGACTAGCGGATACCAAGAGACCCAGTACTTC.

The chain combines TRBV5-1 with TRBJ2-7; 7 bases match TRBD1. V lost 4 bases and J lost 5; bases outside the gene matches: 9. The CDR3 is 14 residues long. The germline V gene encodes CDR1 SGHRS and CDR2 YFSETQ. In nucleotides, the CDR3 is TGCGCCAGCAGCCCCCCCGACAGGGCCCACGAGCAGTACTTC. Translated: CASSPPDRAHEQYF.

About this clone: Other nucleotide sequences from this sample produce the same CDR3. The chain couples TRBV30 to TRBJ2-5, with D uncertain. Germline values: CDR1 GTSNPN, CDR2 SVGIG (reference sequence). The CDR3 has 12 amino acids. Trimming took off 1 base at V and 2 bases at J, with 5 bases between the two ends. CDR3 nucleotides: TGTGCCTGGAGTGCGACTCAAGAGACCCAGTACTTC. It yields the protein CAWSATQETQYF.

This clone was observed once. The J gene is TRBJ1-2, the V gene TRBV18; weak D call: TRBD1 (5 bases). The CDR3 has 13 residues. Germline V gives CDR1 KGHSH, CDR2 LQKENI. The V and J ends lost 2 bases and 3 bases respectively, with 7 bases between them. CDR3 amino acids: CASSPSRDYGYTF. The DNA of the CDR3 is TGTGCCAGCTCACCATCCAGGGACTATGGCTACACCTTC.

The J gene is TRBJ2-1, the V gene TRBV5-1; D perhaps matches TRBD2 (6 bases). The V end was cut by 6 bases, the J end by 2 bases, with 12 bases between. Germline CDR1 SGHRS, CDR2 YFSETQ. This CDR3 region has 14 residues. The CDR3 DNA reads as TGCGCCAGCATCCCCCCGGGGGCCTACAATGAGCAGTTCTTC. Protein sequence: CASIPPGAYNEQFF.

This chain links TRBV7-9 with TRBJ2-2, with 8 nucleotides matching TRBD1. Germline V CDR1 and CDR2: SEHNR, FQNEAQ (reference sequence). The CDR3 totals 14 residues. J gave up 5 bases and V 5 bases, and 4 bases lay outside the gene matches. In nucleotides, the CDR3 is TGTGCCAGCAGCCCTCGGACAGGGACCGGGGAGCTGTTTTTT. It codes for CASSPRTGTGELFF.

This clone has only one observation. The chain uses TRBV6-1 and TRBJ2-1; D is unresolved. Looked up from germline, CDR1 is MNHNS and CDR2 is SASEGT. This CDR3 is built from 12 residues. The V end was cut by 8 bases, the J end by 8 bases, with 13 bases between. In nucleotides, the CDR3 is TGTGCCAGCTCCTACCCAAACTATGAGCAGTTCTTC. Translated, it gives CASSYPNYEQFF.

The sample holds one count of this clone. The V call is TRBV19, the J call TRBJ2-7; possibly TRBD1 for D (6 bases). Germline CDR1 LNHDA, CDR2 SQIVND (reference sequence). The V end was cut by 5 bases, the J end by 0 bases, with 14 bases between. CDR3 length: 15 amino acids. CDR3: CASSAGDTPSYEQYF. CDR3 nucleotide sequence: TGTGCCAGTAGTGCCGGGGACACCCCCTCCTACGAGCAGTACTTC.

The V gene is TRBV9, the J gene TRBJ2-1, with 9 bases fitting TRBD2. Germline values: CDR1 SGDLS, CDR2 YYNGEE. Trimming cost V 2 bases and J 5 bases; bases outside gene matches: 5. The CDR3 extends over 15 amino acids. The CDR3: CASSVGVAGDNEQFF. Written as DNA, the CDR3 is TGTGCCAGCAGCGTTGGGGTAGCGGGGGACAATGAGCAGTTCTTC.

The gene calls are TRBV28 and TRBJ1-4; possible D gene TRBD1, 6 bases. The CDR3 extends over 20 amino acids. Trimming took off 3 bases at V and 7 bases at J, with 30 bases between the two ends. The V gene's germline CDR1 is MDHEN and CDR2 SYDVKM. The CDR3 here is CASSFRPDTGTYALSEKLFF. The CDR3 DNA is TGTGCCAGCAGTTTCCGCCCAGACACCGGGACATACGCATTGAGTGAAAAACTGTTTTTT. The full variable domain, completed using reference TRBV28 and TRBJ1-4, is DVKVTQSSRYLVKRTGEKVFLECVQDMDHENMFWYRQDPGLGLRLIYFSYDVKMKEKGDIPEGYSVSREKKERFSLILESASTNQTSMYLCASSFRPDTGTYALSEKLFFGSGTQLSVL.

This clone showed up just once. A read error may produce the germline difference seen at one junction end. The rearrangement links TRBV5-4 to TRBJ1-1; 8 bases map to TRBD1. Germline-derived CDR1 and CDR2 are SGHNT and YYREEE (reference sequence). The CDR3 is made up of 14 amino acids. The chain's CDR3 is CASSQNGQGKERAF. CDR3 nucleotide sequence: TGTGCCAGCAGTCAAAACGGACAGGGCAAGGAGAGGGCTTTT.

V usage is TRBV5-4 and J usage is TRBJ2-1; D possibly corresponds to TRBD1 (7 bases). CDR1 SGHNT and CDR2 YYREEE come from the germline V gene (reference sequence). Trimming stripped 6 bases from V and 3 bases from J, with 16 bases between. CDR3 length equals 15 residues. In nucleotides, the CDR3 is TGTGCCAGCACCGAAGGCCAGGGGGGCTACAATGAGCAGTTCTTC. Its protein is CASTEGQGGYNEQFF.

This chain uses TRBV27 with TRBJ1-6; TRBD1 agrees at 7 bases. Germline V gene sequence: CDR1 MNHEY, CDR2 SMNVEV (reference sequence). J lost 7 bases, V lost 5 bases, and 5 bases had no gene match. The CDR3 is made up of 14 amino acids. The chain's CDR3 is CASSTWDRNSPLHF. CDR3 sequence (DNA): TGTGCCAGCAGTACCTGGGACAGAAATTCACCCCTCCACTTT.

The V and J genes are TRBV27 and TRBJ2-3; 7 bases line up with TRBD2. The CDR3 runs to 13 residues. The germline V gene has CDR1 MNHEY and CDR2 SMNVEV (reference sequence). The J segment lost 3 bases and the V segment lost 6 bases, leaving 3 bases of the junction unmatched. This CDR3 is CASRASGTDTQYF. In DNA form, the CDR3 reads TGTGCCAGCAGGGCTAGCGGAACAGATACGCAGTATTTT.

This chain joins TRBV5-1 and TRBJ2-7; a weak D match, TRBD2 (5 bases). V was shortened by 0 bases and J by 2 bases, with 15 bases between the two germline ends. This CDR3 spans 16 amino acids. The germline V gene has CDR1 SGHRS and CDR2 YFSETQ. The CDR3 DNA follows: TGCGCCAGCAGCTTGGGGGTTGGACTTCCTACCTACGAGCAGTACTTC. It is translated as CASSLGVGLPTYEQYF. Supplemented by reference TRBV5-1 and TRBJ2-7, the full variable domain reads KAGVTQTPRYLIKTRGQQVTLSCSPISGHRSVSWYQQTPGQGLQFLFEYFSETQRNKGNFPGRFSGRQFSNSRSEMNVSTLELGDSALYLCASSLGVGLPTYEQYFGPGTRLTVT.

This clone has just one count. The chain joins TRBV6-1 to TRBJ2-3, with a possible D match to TRBD1 (6 bases). The CDR3 extends over 14 amino acids. V was shortened by 5 bases and J by 3 bases, with 12 bases between the two germline ends. In germline, CDR1 is MNHNS, CDR2 SASEGT. The CDR3 protein is CASSSSGVTDTQYF. In DNA form, the CDR3 reads TGTGCCAGCAGTTCGTCAGGGGTGACAGATACGCAGTATTTT.

J is TRBJ1-5 and V is TRBV28; 7 nucleotides match TRBD1. V trimming: 3 bases; J trimming: 0 bases; junction bases outside the gene matches: 8. The CDR3 spans 17 residues. Germline V gene data show CDR1 as MDHEN and CDR2 as SYDVKM. In nucleotides, the CDR3 is TGTGCCAGCAGTTTCCATCCCCAGGGGGGTAGCAATCAGCCCCAGCATTTT. This gives the protein CASSFHPQGGSNQPQHF. The full variable domain, in which reference TRBV28 and TRBJ1-5 provide the parts outside the CDR3, is DVKVTQSSRYLVKRTGEKVFLECVQDMDHENMFWYRQDPGLGLRLIYFSYDVKMKEKGDIPEGYSVSREKKERFSLILESASTNQTSMYLCASSFHPQGGSNQPQHFGDGTRLSIL.

Regarding this clone: Other nucleotide sequences in the sample specify the same CDR3. The chain links TRBV5-1 to TRBJ2-5, with TRBD2 as a possible D gene (6 bases). The CDR3 spans 13 residues. Trimming took 4 bases from V and 5 from J, leaving 12 bases between them. CDR1 SGHRS and CDR2 YFSETQ come from the germline V gene. This CDR3 is CASSAGGGETQYF. The CDR3 DNA is TGCGCCAGCAGCGCCGGTGGGGGGGAGACCCAGTACTTC. Looking up the rest from reference TRBV5-1 and TRBJ2-5 gives the full variable domain: KAGVTQTPRYLIKTRGQQVTLSCSPISGHRSVSWYQQTPGQGLQFLFEYFSETQRNKGNFPGRFSGRQFSNSRSEMNVSTLELGDSALYLCASSAGGGETQYFGPGTRLLVL.

The chain combines TRBV7-2 with TRBJ1-2, with 8 positions matching TRBD1. The trim removed 3 bases at V and 9 bases at J, leaving 12 bases unmatched. Per the germline V gene, CDR1 is SGHTA and CDR2 is FQGNSA. The CDR3 contains 15 residues. CDR3 nucleotide sequence: TGTGCCAGCAGCTTCAGACTGACAGGGGTCAACAGCTACACCTTC. This gives the protein CASSFRLTGVNSYTF.

This sequence joins TRBV29-1 and TRBJ2-7; no clear D gene. CDR3 size: 14 residues. Trimming stripped 4 bases from V and 2 bases from J, with 15 bases between. CDR1 and CDR2 from the germline V gene are SQVTM and ANQGSEA. CDR3 protein: CSVGPRFQPYEQYF. The CDR3 nucleotides are TGCAGCGTTGGCCCCAGATTCCAACCCTACGAGCAGTACTTC.

Concerning this clone: The same CDR3 is also encoded by other DNA sequences in this sample. J is TRBJ2-7 and V is TRBV28, with a possible D match to TRBD2 (6 bases). The V end lost 3 bases, the J end lost 3 bases, and 6 bases lay between the germline ends. CDR1 and CDR2 (germline): MDHEN, SYDVKM. This CDR3 region has 12 residues. The CDR3 region has the DNA TGTGCCAGCAGTTTGGGGGGCTACGAGCAGTACTTC. Its translation is CASSLGGYEQYF.

This clone was seen just once. The chain employs TRBV2 and TRBJ2-7; D might be TRBD1 (5 bases). Per germline, CDR1 SNHLY and CDR2 FYNNEI. CDR3 length equals 14 residues. The ends were cut back, 3 bases at V and 2 bases at J, with 11 bases in the middle. This CDR3 is CASSEQGVPYEQYF. The CDR3 region has the DNA TGTGCCAGCAGTGAGCAGGGCGTCCCCTACGAGCAGTACTTC.

Here the CDR3 DNA reads TGTGCCAGCAGCTTAGCGCTTAGTAGCGGGGGGGCGAGCGGTGAGCAGTTCTTC. This translates into CASSLALSSGGASGEQFF. The V gene is TRBV7-2, the J gene TRBJ2-1, with 11 bases matching TRBD2. This CDR3 spans 18 amino acids. Per germline, CDR1 SGHTA and CDR2 FQGNSA. J lost 9 bases, V lost 0 bases, and 13 bases had no gene match.

The V and J genes are TRBV28 and TRBJ1-5; possible D gene TRBD1, 6 bases. V was clipped by 4 bases and J by 0 bases, with 10 bases between them. The CDR3 has 15 amino acids. Looked up from germline, CDR1 is MDHEN and CDR2 is SYDVKM. For the CDR3, the DNA is TGTGCCAGCAGTTGGGGGGGGCTTAGCAATCAGCCCCAGCATTTT. Translation: CASSWGGLSNQPQHF. Supplemented by reference TRBV28 and TRBJ1-5, the full variable domain reads DVKVTQSSRYLVKRTGEKVFLECVQDMDHENMFWYRQDPGLGLRLIYFSYDVKMKEKGDIPEGYSVSREKKERFSLILESASTNQTSMYLCASSWGGLSNQPQHFGDGTRLSIL.

In its sample, this clone was seen a few times. The V and J genes are TRBV6-1 and TRBJ2-1, with 10 bases fitting TRBD2. J was trimmed by 2 bases and V by 5 bases; bases with no gene match: 3. Looked up from germline, CDR1 is MNHNS and CDR2 is SASEGT. CDR3 length equals 15 residues. The CDR3 region is CASSLGLATYNEQFF. The CDR3 nucleotides read TGTGCCAGCAGTTTGGGACTAGCGACCTACAATGAGCAGTTCTTC.

The chain is built from TRBV28 and TRBJ1-2; no firm D call. Trimming pared 3 bases from V and 4 bases from J, leaving 9 bases between. There are 13 residues in the CDR3. The germline CDR1 and CDR2 sequences are MDHEN and SYDVKM. The CDR3 DNA sequence: TGTGCCAGCAGTTTGGCCAGGTTCTATGGCTACACCTTC. It codes for CASSLARFYGYTF.

To note about this clone: A read error may produce the germline difference seen at one junction end. The J gene is TRBJ2-7, the V gene TRBV7-9, with a tentative D call TRBD2 (6 bases). Looked up from germline, CDR1 is SEHNR and CDR2 is FQNEAQ (reference sequence). This CDR3 contains 15 residues. The CDR3: CASSLAPGVSYEQYF. The CDR3 bases are TGTGCCAGCAGCCTAGCTCCGGGGGTCAGCTACGAGCAGTACTTC.

The genes are TRBV9 and TRBJ2-2; 9 bases align to TRBD2. Germline CDR1 is SGDLS and CDR2 is YYNGEE. V lost 0 bases and J lost 5; bases outside the gene matches: 5. The length of the CDR3 is 16 residues. CDR3 region: CASSVASGGITGELFF. The CDR3 DNA reads as TGTGCCAGCAGCGTAGCCAGCGGGGGGATTACCGGGGAGCTGTTTTTT.

V usage is TRBV7-3 and J usage is TRBJ1-5; 12 bases agree with TRBD1. Germline V gene data show CDR1 as SGHTA and CDR2 as FQGTGA. The CDR3 loop spans 21 amino acids. V shed 5 bases, J shed 0 bases, and the junction held 17 bases outside the gene matches. CDR3 in DNA: TGTGCCAGCAGCCATAGGGGGACAGGGGGCGATGGTCCAAATAGCAATCAGCCCCAGCATTTT. Translated, it gives CASSHRGTGGDGPNSNQPQHF.